The clone carrying this TCR beta chain was counted between two and nine times. Its antigen is unidentified. TCRdb ran MiXCR on the 5' RACE reads and lists one entry per CDR3 protein. The table shows around 250,000 distinct CDR3 sequences, with about 17% occurring only once. This sample stems from a study of T-cell memory formation after mild COVID-19. Study background: There were largely donor-specific TCR clusters. Overall study results and limits: Clones that got smaller from day 15 to 85 had even CD4/CD8, while clones growing later tipped toward CD4+. CD8+ contracting clones occupied EMRA, while CD4+ ones occupied mainly CM and EM. Cross-reactive memory appears to have joined, as suggested by some responding clones showing up in pre-infection memory.

V lost 3 bases and J 1 base, leaving 9 bases between the germline ends. The CDR3 runs 14 residues. What was sequenced was PBMCs or a T cell subset sorted from them (not recorded which). This clonotype was sampled from a man aged 18-30 years who had mild COVID-19 (a few samples of this study predate the infection). Cell type and time point are not known. V is TRBV12-3 or TRBV12-4 and J is TRBJ1-1; the D is unclear. In DNA form, the CDR3 reads TGTGCCAGCAGTTTGCGGCACCAGAACACTGAAGCTTTCTTT. Protein sequence: CASSLRHQNTEAFF.